The entry below describes one T cell receptor beta chain. The data were taken from a study of CD8 T cells in Susac syndrome. Sequencing targeted TCR beta in T cells from blood (CD8+ and CD4+). The multiple sclerosis controls were treatment-naive patients affected by stable or active relapsing-remitting disease. Purification of the CD8+ and CD4+ T cells relied on negative isolation, and TEMRA cells underwent FACS enrichment. After extraction with the RNeasy kit, roughly 0.5 to 1 ug of the RNA was reverse transcribed using random hexamers. Amplification of TCR beta CDR3 spanned 54 Vbeta and 13 Jbeta via immunoSEQ multiplex PCR. TCRdb recomputed calls from the immunoSEQ multiplex PCR reads with MiXCR, one row per CDR3 protein. The data contain tens of thousands of distinct CDR3 sequences, roughly 90% of them singletons. The CDR3 has 14 amino acids. V lost 2 bases, J lost 4 bases, and 0 bases stayed unmatched. Germline V CDR1 and CDR2: ENHRY, SYGVKD.

The genes are TRBV10-3 and TRBJ2-3; TRBD1 agrees at 10 bases. This TCR derives from a human donor with multiple sclerosis. Sequences were obtained from CD8+ T cells from PBMCs. The CDR3 reads CAISEGTGADTQYF. CDR3 bases: TGTGCCATCAGTGAGGGGACAGGGGCAGATACGCAGTATTTT.